The 7 T cell receptor beta chains in this list originate from one sample, sequenced in a study of Graves' ophthalmopathy and Graves' hyperthyroidism. Researchers took RNA transcripts and amplified TCR beta CDR3 regions from them. HTBI-primed RT-PCR formed the first round, and a multiplex PCR formed the second. TCRdb re-analysed the multiplex PCR reads in MiXCR, keeping a single row per CDR3 protein. Found here are about 1.1 million distinct CDR3 sequences, about two fifths of them singletons; the top ten hold around 10%. Sequences were obtained from peripheral blood or thyroid tissue (not recorded which). The origin of the receptors is an adult man with Graves' hyperthyroidism.

As concerns this clonotype: With a much larger clone just one base away, this may be a read error. This chain joins TRBV12-3 or TRBV12-4 and TRBJ2-7; possibly TRBD2 for D (6 bases). The CDR3 spans 14 residues. CDR3 bases: TGTACCAGCAGTTTGTCGGGGGTTTACTCCGAGCAGTACTTC. This sequence encodes CTSSLSGVYSEQYF.

This sequence joins TRBV11-1 and TRBJ2-7; a possible D gene is TRBD1 (8 bases). Between the trimmed V and J ends, which lost 6 bases and 4 bases, there was a span of 16 bases. From germline, CDR1 is SGHAT and CDR2 FQDESV (reference sequence). This CDR3 comprises 14 residues. The CDR3 DNA is TGTGCCAGCAGAAAACAGGGGGGGACGTACGAGCAGTACTTC. Its translation: CASRKQGGTYEQYF.

The chain uses TRBV27 and TRBJ1-6, with D uncertain. This CDR3 region has 14 residues. V was pared by 6 bases and J by 7 bases, with 13 bases between. Per germline, CDR1 MNHEY and CDR2 SMNVEV (reference sequence). The CDR3 bases are TGTGCCAGCAGAACCGGGATCGTCAATTCACCCCTCCACTTT. Protein: CASRTGIVNSPLHF.

This chain uses TRBV3-1 with TRBJ2-3, with 7 nucleotides matching TRBD2. Germline lookup yields CDR1 LGHDT and CDR2 YNNKEL (reference sequence). V lost 5 bases and J lost 2; bases outside the gene matches: 4. The CDR3 length is 14 residues. The CDR3 DNA sequence: TGTGCCAGCAGCTCCCGGGACTACACAGATACGCAGTATTTT. It codes for CASSSRDYTDTQYF.

As to this clonotype: This sequence may be a read error, since a much larger clone differs from it by one base. This chain connects TRBV7-9 to TRBJ2-7, with D possibly matching TRBD1 (7 bases). CDR1 SEHNR and CDR2 FQNEAQ come from the germline V gene (reference sequence). CDR3 length: 14 residues. CDR3 nucleotides: TGTGCCAGCAGCTTGCAGGGGGGAATGGTCGAGCGGTACTTC. Translated, it gives CASSLQGGMVERYF.

Turning to this clonotype: Since a much larger clone is just one base distant, this may be a read error. The chain joins TRBV20-1 to TRBJ1-6, with a weak D call TRBD1 (5 bases). The CDR3 spans 13 residues. Germline-derived CDR1 and CDR2 are DFQATT and SNEGSKA (reference sequence). V lost 1 base to trimming and J lost 10 bases, with 11 bases between them. The CDR3 DNA reads as TGCAGTGCTAGAGCTCCAGGGAGGTCACCCCTCCACTTT. This gives the protein CSARAPGRSPLHF.

With regard to this clonotype: One end of the junction is discordant with germline, which a read error may explain. The CDR3 bases are TGCGCCAGCAGCCTACTAACTAGCGGGATGAAAGAGACCCAGTACTTC. Translation gives CASSLLTSGMKETQYF. This chain connects TRBV2 to TRBJ2-5; 10 bases line up with TRBD2. The V gene's germline CDR1 is SNHLY and CDR2 FYNNEI. The CDR3 runs 16 residues.